Only a few counts were recorded for the clone carrying this T cell receptor beta chain. What it binds is unknown. Trimming removed 8 bases from V and 5 bases from J; junction bases left unmatched: 8. Per germline, CDR1 SNHLY and CDR2 FYNNEI. This CDR3 has 14 amino acids. With 60 Vbeta and 13 Jbeta primers, the PCR was carried out. The assay was immunoSEQ multiplex PCR, and TCRdb's table has in-frame clones only and misses some. The sample lists more than 25,000 clones; approximately 70% were seen once. These data belong to a study of cytomegalovirus exposure and HLA in healthy donors. Study-wide findings and caveats: High specificity and sensitivity for cytomegalovirus status were reported for the classifier.

The sample was PBMCs. The clonotype was recovered from a woman aged 45-65 years in good health and CMV-seronegative. The J gene is TRBJ2-5, the V gene TRBV2; 10 nucleotides agree with TRBD2. This CDR3 reads CASGASGGRETQYF. CDR3 sequence (DNA): TGTGCCAGCGGGGCTAGCGGGGGTCGGGAGACCCAGTACTTC.